The 9 T cell receptor beta chains listed next were all sequenced from one sample in a study of T cells in Graves' hyperthyroidism and ophthalmopathy (dated by TCRdb to 2018 to 2020). Library generation was performed with multiplex PCR. The sequencer was an Illumina HiSeq 2000. The TCR beta CDR3 regions were amplified from RNA transcripts. For the first round of RT-PCR on the TCR CDR3, the HTBI primer set was used together with the Qiagen OneStep RT-PCR kit. Clones were called with MiXCR by TCRdb after fastp trimmed the public reads at Q25, and only in-frame beta chains were retained. Each record represents a unique CDR3 protein, reported with the most common genes and DNA among its rows. In all, the sample holds fewer than 350,000 distinct CDR3 sequences, and about 14% of those were seen once. Clones ranked in the top ten supply 7.8% of the sample. The specimen sequenced was blood. The receptor set was obtained from a woman in her thirties with Graves' hyperthyroidism that later progressed to Graves' ophthalmopathy.

The gene calls are TRBV6-1 and TRBJ1-1; no clear D gene. The CDR3 has 11 amino acids. CDR1 is MNHNS, CDR2 SASEGT, per germline. The V end was cut by 8 bases, the J end by 0 bases, with 4 bases between. CDR3 amino acids: CASFMNTEAFF. CDR3 bases: TGTGCCAGCTTTATGAACACTGAAGCTTTCTTT.

The chain is built from TRBV30 and TRBJ1-2; D not resolved. The CDR3 is 15 amino acids. Germline-derived CDR1 and CDR2 are GTSNPN and SVGIG (reference sequence). V was cut by 4 bases and J by 4 bases, with 19 bases left in between. The CDR3 region is CAWTRQAARIYGYTF. The CDR3 DNA sequence: TGTGCCTGGACTCGCCAGGCAGCTCGGATCTATGGCTACACCTTC.

V gene TRBV4-3 combines with J gene TRBJ2-5, with TRBD1 as a possible D gene (6 bases). Germline values: CDR1 LGHNA, CDR2 YSLEER. There are 16 residues in the CDR3. V dropped 0 bases and J dropped 3 bases, with 14 bases sitting between them. The CDR3 sequence is CASSQDTGFGEETQYF. As DNA, the CDR3 is TGCGCCAGCAGCCAAGACACAGGGTTCGGAGAAGAGACCCAGTACTTC.

The chain joins TRBV7-9 to TRBJ2-3, with 10 bases fitting TRBD2. J lost 0 bases, V lost 2 bases, and 5 bases had no gene match. The CDR3 spans 17 residues. Germline V gene data show CDR1 as SEHNR and CDR2 as FQNEAQ (reference sequence). The CDR3 coding sequence is TGTGCCAGCAGCTTACTAGCGGGGGCCGATAGCACAGATACGCAGTATTTT. Its protein is CASSLLAGADSTDTQYF.

This clonotype was seen ten or more times. The rearrangement joins TRBV27 to TRBJ1-1, with D tentatively TRBD1 (6 bases). With 2 bases removed from V and 10 bases from J, the gap between germline ends came to 14 bases. The CDR3 spans 13 residues. Germline V CDR1 and CDR2: MNHEY, SMNVEV (reference sequence). As DNA, the CDR3 is TGTGCCAGCAGTTTAGGGGGGGCGAGAGGAGCTTTCTTT. Amino acid sequence: CASSLGGARGAFF.

The V gene is TRBV4-1, the J gene TRBJ1-4, with D possibly being TRBD1 (5 bases). CDR3 size: 17 residues. The V gene lost 1 base and the J gene lost 8 bases, with 20 bases spanning the gap. CDR1 is MGHRA, CDR2 YSYEKL, per germline. CDR3 nucleotides: TGCGCCAGCAGCCAAGGAAAGCTCGACAGACGGCACGAAAAACTGTTTTTT. It specifies CASSQGKLDRRHEKLFF.

Points on this clonotype: In this CDR3 the conserved last residue, phenylalanine or tryptophan, is missing, so a read error is likely. V and J are TRBV5-4 and TRBJ2-7, with TRBD2 matching over 8 bases. There are 15 residues in the CDR3. Germline V CDR1 and CDR2: SGHNT, YYREEE (reference sequence). Trimming removed 0 bases from V and 2 bases from J; junction bases left unmatched: 4. Here the CDR3 DNA reads TGTGCCAGCAGCTTGGTGGCGGGGGGCGCCTACGAGCAGTACCTC. Amino acids: CASSLVAGGAYEQYL.

This clonotype has at least ten counts. V gene TRBV4-3 combines with J gene TRBJ1-2; D possibly corresponds to TRBD1 (5 bases). The CDR3 is made up of 14 amino acids. The germline CDR1 and CDR2 sequences are LGHNA and YSLEER. Trimming removed 5 bases at V and 7 bases at J, with 17 bases between. CDR3 protein: CASSSTPGETGYTF. The CDR3 bases are TGCGCCAGCAGCTCAACACCGGGGGAGACTGGCTACACCTTC.

This clonotype appeared a few times. The genes are TRBV25-1 and TRBJ2-7; D possibly corresponds to TRBD2 (6 bases). Trimming removed 4 bases from V and 2 bases from J, with 9 bases in between. The CDR3 contains 13 residues. Per germline, CDR1 MGHDK and CDR2 SYGVNS. DNA for the CDR3: TGTGCCAGCAGTGTCGGACTAACCTACGAGCAGTACTTC. Its protein product is CASSVGLTYEQYF.